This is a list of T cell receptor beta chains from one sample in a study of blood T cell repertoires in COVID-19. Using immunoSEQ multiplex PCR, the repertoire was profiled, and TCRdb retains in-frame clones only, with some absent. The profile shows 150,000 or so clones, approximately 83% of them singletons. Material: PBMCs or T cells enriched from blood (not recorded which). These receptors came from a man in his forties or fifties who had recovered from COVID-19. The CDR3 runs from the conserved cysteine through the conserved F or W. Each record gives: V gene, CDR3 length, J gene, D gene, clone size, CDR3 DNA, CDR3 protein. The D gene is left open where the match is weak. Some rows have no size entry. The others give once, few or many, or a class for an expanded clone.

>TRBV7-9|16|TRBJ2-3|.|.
TGTGCCAGCAGCTTGGGAACAGGGAAGCCTCAAGATACGCAGTATTTT
CASSLGTGKPQDTQYF
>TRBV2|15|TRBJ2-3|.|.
TGTGCCAGCAGTCCAGATAGGGACACCGCAGATACGCAGTATTTT
CASSPDRDTADTQYF
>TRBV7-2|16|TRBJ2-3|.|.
TGTGCCAGCAGCCTACTGACAGGTCCATACACAGATACGCAGTATTTT
CASSLLTGPYTDTQYF
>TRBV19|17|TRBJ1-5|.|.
TGTGCCAGCGCCTCTTACTCGAGGGGGGGCTACAATCAGCCCCAGCATTTT
CASASYSRGGYNQPQHF
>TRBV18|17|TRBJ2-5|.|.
TGTGCCAGCTCACCACTACCCCCGACTAACCTCCAAGAGACCCAGTACTTC
CASSPLPPTNLQETQYF
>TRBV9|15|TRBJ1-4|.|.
TGTGCCAGCAGCGTAGCCGACAGGCCTAATGAAAAACTGTTTTTT
CASSVADRPNEKLFF
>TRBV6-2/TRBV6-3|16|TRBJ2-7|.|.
TGTGCCAGCAGTTACTCGAGGACAGAGAATCCCTACGAGCAGTACTTC
CASSYSRTENPYEQYF
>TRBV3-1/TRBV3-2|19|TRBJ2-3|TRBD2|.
TGTGCCAGCAGCCAACTGACCGGGACTAGCGGGGTAAGCACAGATACGCAGTATTTT
CASSQLTGTSGVSTDTQYF
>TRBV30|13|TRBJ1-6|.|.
TGTGCCTGGAGTAGCCAATATAATTCACCCCTCCACTTT
CAWSSQYNSPLHF
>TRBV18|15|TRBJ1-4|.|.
TGTGCCAGCTCACCGGAGGAAGGGTCCTATGAAAAACTGTTTTTT
CASSPEEGSYEKLFF
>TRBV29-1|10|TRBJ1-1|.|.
TGCAGCGCCCCGACGGGTGAAGCTTTCTTT
CSAPTGEAFF
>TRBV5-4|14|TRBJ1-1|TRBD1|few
TGTGCCAGCAGCTTTGAAACAGGGGGCACTGAAGCTTTCTTT
CASSFETGGTEAFF
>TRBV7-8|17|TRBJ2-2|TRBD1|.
TGTGCCAGCAGCTCGCCCAGGGGACAGGGAAACACCGGGGAGCTGTTTTTT
CASSSPRGQGNTGELFF
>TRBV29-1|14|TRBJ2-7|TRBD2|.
TGCAGCGTTGATACGGCGGGGGACTCCTACGAGCAGTACTTC
CSVDTAGDSYEQYF
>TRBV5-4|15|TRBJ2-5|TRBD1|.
TGTGCCAGCAGAGCCGGGACAGGGGGGTGGGAGACCCAGTACTTC
CASRAGTGGWETQYF
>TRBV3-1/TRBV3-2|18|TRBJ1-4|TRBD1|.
TGTGCCAGCAGCCAAGATATAGGGACAGGCTCAACGGGGGAAAAACTGTTTTTT
CASSQDIGTGSTGEKLFF
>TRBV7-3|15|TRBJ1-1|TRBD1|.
TGTGCCAGCAGCCCCGGGACAGGAATTTCCACTGAAGCTTTCTTT
CASSPGTGISTEAFF
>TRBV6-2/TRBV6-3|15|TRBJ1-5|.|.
TGTGCCAGCAGTTACGGTCGGGAGAACAATCAGCCCCAGCATTTT
CASSYGRENNQPQHF
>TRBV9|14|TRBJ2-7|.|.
TGTGCCAGCAGCGTAGATCAGGGGTTGTACGAGCAGTACTTC
CASSVDQGLYEQYF
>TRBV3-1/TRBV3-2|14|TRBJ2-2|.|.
TGTGCCAGCAGCCCCTCGGGGGACACCGGGGAGCTGTTTTTT
CASSPSGDTGELFF
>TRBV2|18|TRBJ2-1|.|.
TGTGCCAGCAGTGAATTAAGGGCAGGGAAGACCTCCTACAATGAGCAGTTCTTC
CASSELRAGKTSYNEQFF
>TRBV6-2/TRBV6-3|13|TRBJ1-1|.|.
TGTGCCAGCAGTTTCGGGTCGTACACTGAAGCTTTCTTT
CASSFGSYTEAFF
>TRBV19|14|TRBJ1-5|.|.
TGTGCCAGTAGTACCCAGGGGCTTTCGTGGGCCCAGCATTTT
CASSTQGLSWAQHF
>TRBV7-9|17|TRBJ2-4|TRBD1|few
TGTGCCAGCAGCTCCGAGGGGGGGACAGGGGATTTGAACATTCAGTACTTC
CASSSEGGTGDLNIQYF
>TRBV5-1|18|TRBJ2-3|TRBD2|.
TGCGCCAGCAGCTTTGGGCTAGCGGGGGGGCCGAGCACAGATACGCAGTATTTT
CASSFGLAGGPSTDTQYF
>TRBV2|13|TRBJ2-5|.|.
TGTGCCAGCAGTATGGCCTACCAAGAGACCCAGTACTTC
CASSMAYQETQYF
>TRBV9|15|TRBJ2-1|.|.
TGTGCCAGCAGCGTAGTAGCTAGCGTCTACAATGAGCAGTTCTTC
CASSVVASVYNEQFF
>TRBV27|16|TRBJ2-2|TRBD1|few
TGTGCCAGCAGTTCAGGACAGGGGTCGAACACCGGGGAGCTGTTTTTT
CASSSGQGSNTGELFF
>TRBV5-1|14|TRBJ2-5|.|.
TGCGCCAGCAGCCACAGGGCCTACCAAGAGACCCAGTACTTC
CASSHRAYQETQYF
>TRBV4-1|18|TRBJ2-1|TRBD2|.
TGCGCCAGCAGCCACCCGATCGGGGGGGGAAATCTCTACAATGAGCAGTTCTTC
CASSHPIGGGNLYNEQFF
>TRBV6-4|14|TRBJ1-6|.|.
TGTGCCAGCAGTCAGACAGTGGCCAATTCACCCCTCCACTTT
CASSQTVANSPLHF
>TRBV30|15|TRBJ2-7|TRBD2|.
TGTGCCTGGAGGGCCGCGGGACTAGCTCCTTGGGAGCAGTACTTC
CAWRAAGLAPWEQYF
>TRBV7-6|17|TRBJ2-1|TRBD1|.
TGTGCCAGCAGCTTAGGGCCAGGGACAGGGGGTTACAATGAGCAGTTCTTC
CASSLGPGTGGYNEQFF
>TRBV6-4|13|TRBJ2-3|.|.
TGTGCCAGCAGTGACGTTAGTACAGATACGCAGTATTTT
CASSDVSTDTQYF
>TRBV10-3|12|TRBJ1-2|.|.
TGTGCCACCCTCGAGAAAGACTATGGCTACACCTTC
CATLEKDYGYTF
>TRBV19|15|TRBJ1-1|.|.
TGTGCCAGTAGTATTTCGGGATCTGTGAACACTGAAGCTTTCTTT
CASSISGSVNTEAFF
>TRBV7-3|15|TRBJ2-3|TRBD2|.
TGTGCCAGCAGCTCCCTGGGGGGGTGGACAGATACGCAGTATTTT
CASSSLGGWTDTQYF
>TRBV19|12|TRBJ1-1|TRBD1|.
TGTGCCAGTAGTATAGGGGCAGGGGGAGCTTTCTTT
CASSIGAGGAFF
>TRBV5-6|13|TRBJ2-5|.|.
TGTGCCAGCAGCTTGACTAACAAAGAGACCCAGTACTTC
CASSLTNKETQYF
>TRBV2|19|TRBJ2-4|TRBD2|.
TGTGCCAGCAGAGGCGAAGGTAGTAGCGGGGCCGTAGCCAAAAACATTCAGTACTTC
CASRGEGSSGAVAKNIQYF
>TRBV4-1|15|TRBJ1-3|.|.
TGCGCCAGCAGCCAGAGGTCAGTCTCTGGAAACACCATATATTTT
CASSQRSVSGNTIYF
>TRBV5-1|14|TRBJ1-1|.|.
TGCGCCAGCAGTCTCAACAGGGTTGGCACTGAAGCTTTCTTT
CASSLNRVGTEAFF
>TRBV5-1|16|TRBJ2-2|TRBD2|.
TGCGCCAGCAGCTCTTCCGGGACTAGCATGGCCGGGGAGCTGTTTTTT
CASSSSGTSMAGELFF
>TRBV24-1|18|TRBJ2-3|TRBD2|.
TGTGCCACCAGTGATTCGGGACTAGCGGGGGGCCGCACAGATACGCAGTATTTT
CATSDSGLAGGRTDTQYF
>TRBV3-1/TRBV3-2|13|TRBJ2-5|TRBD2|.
TGTGCCAGCAGGCCGACTAGCGGAGAGACCCAGTACTTC
CASRPTSGETQYF
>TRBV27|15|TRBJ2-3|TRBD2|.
TGTGCCAGCAGTCCGCAGCGGGGTAGCACAGATACGCAGTATTTT
CASSPQRGSTDTQYF
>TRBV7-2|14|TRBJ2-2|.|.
TGTGCCAGCAGCTTAGAACAGGGAACCGGGGAGCTGTTTTTT
CASSLEQGTGELFF
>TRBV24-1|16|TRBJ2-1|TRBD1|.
TGTGCCACCAGTGATTTAGGGGGCAGCTCCTACAATGAGCAGTTCTTC
CATSDLGGSSYNEQFF
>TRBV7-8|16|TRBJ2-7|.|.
TGTGCCAGCAGCCCCAGGGGTAGGGGCGAAGGTGGAGAGCAGTACTTC
CASSPRGRGEGGEQYF
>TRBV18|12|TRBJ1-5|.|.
TGTGCCAGGTTTACAGGGTGTCAGCCCCAGCATTTT
CARFTGCQPQHF
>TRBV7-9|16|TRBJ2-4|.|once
TGTGCCAGCAGCTTAGGAGGAACCGGCGGCAAAAACATTCAGTACTTC
CASSLGGTGGKNIQYF
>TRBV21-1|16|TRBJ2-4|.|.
TGTGCCAGCAGCCATAAGGCCCCACCACAGGGGGCCATTCAGTACTTC
CASSHKAPPQGAIQYF
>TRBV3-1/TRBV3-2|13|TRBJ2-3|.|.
TGTGCCAGCAGCCTACAGTCCACAGATACGCAGTATTTT
CASSLQSTDTQYF
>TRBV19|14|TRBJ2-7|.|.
TGTGCCAGTAGTCTGAGACAGACCTCCTACGAGCAGTACTTC
CASSLRQTSYEQYF
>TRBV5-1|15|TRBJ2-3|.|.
TGCGCCAGCAGCTTAAACGCGGGGAGCACAGATACGCAGTATTTT
CASSLNAGSTDTQYF
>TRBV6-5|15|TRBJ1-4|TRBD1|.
TGTGCCAGCAGCACCGAACGACAGGGCTATGAAAAACTGTTTTTT
CASSTERQGYEKLFF